The rows below give T cell receptor beta chains drawn from one sample of a study of tumor and adjacent non-tumor tissue in lung cancer. Using its own MiXCR run on the multiplex PCR reads, TCRdb lists one record per CDR3 protein. Of under 250,000 distinct CDR3 sequences detected, 70% to 75% appear once; the ten largest clones hold roughly a quarter. The sample consisted of lung tumor tissue. These receptors were taken from a man in his sixties with non-small cell lung cancer. Each CDR3 is given with its conserved first and last residue. A D gene is named only where the DNA matches it firmly. Rows give clone size only sometimes, using once, few, many, or a class for an expanded clone.

size: -
J: TRBJ1-1
D: -
V: TRBV11-2
CDR3: CAISSHSF
DNA: TGTGCTATCAGCTCCCATAGCTTC

size: -
J: TRBJ1-4
D: -
V: TRBV5-6
CDR3: CASSLTSYEKLFF
DNA: TGTGCCAGCAGCTTGACCTCTTATGAAAAACTGTTTTTT

size: few
J: TRBJ2-1
D: -
V: TRBV12-3/TRBV12-4
CDR3: CASGEMGADREFF
DNA: TGTGCCAGCGGCGAAATGGGGGCCGATCGGGAGTTCTTC

size: -
J: TRBJ1-2
D: -
V: TRBV12-3/TRBV12-4
CDR3: CASSFGGGGYIF
DNA: TGTGCCAGTAGTTTCGGGGGGGGTGGCTACATCTTC

size: -
J: TRBJ2-3
D: -
V: TRBV11-2
CDR3: CVSSLGQSTETQYF
DNA: TGTGTCAGCAGCCTAGGGCAGAGCACAGAAACGCAGTATTTT

size: -
J: TRBJ1-5
D: -
V: TRBV20-1
CDR3: CSANIGKGSQSQHF
DNA: TGCAGTGCTAATATTGGAAAGGGGAGTCAGTCCCAGCATTTT

size: -
J: TRBJ2-7
D: -
V: TRBV20-1
CDR3: CSADMKGKSYEQYF
DNA: TGCAGTGCTGACATGAAGGGGAAGTCCTACGAGCAGTACTTC

size: -
J: TRBJ1-4
D: -
V: TRBV11-2
CDR3: CASSTGLNEELLF
DNA: TGTGCCAGCAGCACAGGACTGAATGAAGAACTGCTTTTT

size: -
J: TRBJ2-3
D: TRBD1
V: TRBV7-9
CDR3: CANSLGTGTDTQYF
DNA: TGTGCCAACAGCTTGGGGACAGGGACAGATACGCAGTATTTT

size: medium-sized
J: TRBJ2-5
D: TRBD2
V: TRBV12-3/TRBV12-4
CDR3: CASSRKTSGQETQYF
DNA: TGTGCCAGCAGCCGGAAGACTAGCGGACAAGAGACCCAGTACTTC

size: -
J: TRBJ1-5
D: -
V: TRBV12-3/TRBV12-4
CDR3: CASNTRVDQPQHF
DNA: TGTGCGAGCAATACAAGGGTCGATCAGCCCCAGCATTTT

size: -
J: TRBJ1-1
D: -
V: TRBV11-3
CDR3: CASSLGRLTSDSTEASF
DNA: TGTGCTAGCAGCTTAGGACGCCTTACTTCGGACAGCACTGAAGCTTCCTTT

size: -
J: TRBJ2-7
D: -
V: TRBV6-5
CDR3: CAGGNGGVTRYEHYF
DNA: TGTGCCGGCGGCAATGGGGGAGTCACACGCTACGAGCATTATTTC

size: -
J: TRBJ1-2
D: -
V: TRBV5-4
CDR3: CASSLGGDAYGYTF
DNA: TGTGCCAGCAGCTTGGGGGGGGATGCCTATGGCTACACCTTC

size: -
J: TRBJ2-5
D: TRBD1
V: TRBV11-2
CDR3: CDSSWEGGEETQYF
DNA: TGTGACAGCAGTTGGGAAGGGGGCGAAGAGACCCAGTACTTC

size: -
J: TRBJ2-3
D: -
V: TRBV11-1
CDR3: CASGLFIGITDTKYF
DNA: TGTGCCAGCGGCTTGTTTATAGGGATCACAGATACGAAGTATTTT

size: -
J: TRBJ1-2
D: -
V: TRBV29-1
CDR3: CSVDQAFYGYTF
DNA: TGCAGCGTTGATCAGGCTTTCTATGGCTACACCTTC

size: -
J: TRBJ2-5
D: -
V: TRBV1
CDR3: CTSNQDFPGLYF
DNA: TGCACCAGCAACCAAGATTTCCCGGGACTCTACTTC

size: -
J: TRBJ1-3
D: -
V: TRBV20-1
CDR3: CSAPTICANTIYF
DNA: TGCAGTGCCCCGACTATCTGTGCAAACACCATATATTTT

size: -
J: TRBJ2-5
D: TRBD2
V: TRBV5-1
CDR3: CAGSLGAGGQETQYF
DNA: TGCGCCGGCAGCCTAGGAGCGGGGGGGCAAGAGACCCAGTACTTC

size: -
J: TRBJ1-6
D: TRBD1
V: TRBV20-1
CDR3: CNALRVTGGNNSPLHF
DNA: TGCAATGCCCTAAGAGTGACAGGGGGAAATAATTCACCCCTCCACTTT

size: -
J: TRBJ1-1
D: -
V: TRBV11-2
CDR3: CAGNPQGFAEAFF
DNA: TGTGCCGGCAACCCTCAGGGGTTCGCTGAAGCTTTCTTT

size: -
J: TRBJ2-3
D: -
V: TRBV11-2
CDR3: CASSSGLGNTDTQYF
DNA: TGTGCCAGCAGCTCGGGGCTGGGGAACACAGATACGCAGTACTTT

size: once
J: TRBJ1-1
D: -
V: TRBV4-2
CDR3: CATSQGRETTKALF
DNA: TGTGCCACCAGTCAGGGACGGGAAACAACTAAAGCTTTATTT

size: -
J: TRBJ1-5
D: TRBD1
V: TRBV20-1
CDR3: CSARRDRVGSGNQPQHF
DNA: TGCAGTGCTAGAAGGGACAGGGTAGGGTCTGGCAATCAGCCCCAGCATTTT

size: -
J: TRBJ1-1
D: TRBD1
V: TRBV11-2
CDR3: CASSFLQGRETEVFF
DNA: TGTGCCAGCAGCTTTCTACAGGGGCGTGAAACTGAAGTTTTCTTT

size: -
J: TRBJ2-2
D: -
V: TRBV11-2
CDR3: CASSLEGRVPGELFF
DNA: TGTGCCAGTAGTTTAGAGGGCAGAGTCCCCGGGGAGCTGTTTTTT

size: -
J: TRBJ2-1
D: -
V: TRBV6-5
CDR3: CASNYSYRSSSYNEQFF
DNA: TGTGCCAGCAATTACTCGTACAGGTCGAGCTCCTACAATGAGCAGTTCTTC

size: once
J: TRBJ2-7
D: -
V: TRBV29-1
CDR3: CSVCRDYEQYF
DNA: TGCAGCGTCTGCAGGGACTACGAGCAGTACTTC

size: -
J: TRBJ1-2
D: TRBD1
V: TRBV11-2
CDR3: CASSLGQGYGYIF
DNA: TGTGCCAGCAGCTTGGGACAGGGCTATGGCTATATCTTC

size: few
J: TRBJ2-5
D: -
V: TRBV12-5
CDR3: CASSVFQETQYF
DNA: TGTGCTAGTTCGGTGTTCCAAGAGACCCAGTACTTC

size: -
J: TRBJ1-5
D: -
V: TRBV11-2
CDR3: CASSLDVKHPQHF
DNA: TGTGCCAGCAGCTTAGATGTAAAGCATCCCCAGCATTTT

size: -
J: TRBJ1-2
D: TRBD1
V: TRBV20-1
CDR3: CSASDRGTYGYTF
DNA: TGCAGTGCTTCGGACAGGGGAACCTATGGCTACACCTTC

size: -
J: TRBJ2-6
D: -
V: TRBV4-3
CDR3: CSSSQEAVSGANFLTF
DNA: TGCTCCAGCAGCCAAGAGGCGGTGTCTGGGGCCAACTTCCTTACTTTC

size: -
J: TRBJ2-7
D: -
V: TRBV28
CDR3: CASSSTPDEQYF
DNA: TGTGCCAGCAGTTCAACACCGGACGAGCAGTACTTC

size: -
J: TRBJ2-1
D: TRBD1
V: TRBV11-2
CDR3: CASSLGQANEQFF
DNA: TGTGCCAGCAGCTTGGGACAGGCCAATGAGCAGTTCTTC

size: -
J: TRBJ1-1
D: -
V: TRBV15
CDR3: CPTSRVRWNTEAFF
DNA: TGTCCCACCAGCAGAGTAAGGTGGAACACTGAAGCTTTCTTT

size: -
J: TRBJ2-1
D: -
V: TRBV6-5
CDR3: CASRPPVLVEQSF
DNA: TGTGCCAGCAGGCCCCCGGTGCTTGTTGAGCAGTCCTTC

size: few
J: TRBJ1-2
D: TRBD1
V: TRBV12-3/TRBV12-4
CDR3: CASSPTGGAKFGYTF
DNA: TGTGCCAGCAGTCCGACAGGGGGCGCTAAATTCGGCTACACCTTC

size: few
J: TRBJ2-1
D: TRBD2
V: TRBV20-1
CDR3: CSASAGGIYIEQFF
DNA: TGCAGTGCCTCAGCGGGGGGGATTTACATTGAGCAGTTCTTC

size: -
J: TRBJ1-1
D: -
V: TRBV5-6
CDR3: CGNSLRVTEAFF
DNA: TGTGGCAACAGCCTCAGGGTCACTGAAGCTTTCTTT